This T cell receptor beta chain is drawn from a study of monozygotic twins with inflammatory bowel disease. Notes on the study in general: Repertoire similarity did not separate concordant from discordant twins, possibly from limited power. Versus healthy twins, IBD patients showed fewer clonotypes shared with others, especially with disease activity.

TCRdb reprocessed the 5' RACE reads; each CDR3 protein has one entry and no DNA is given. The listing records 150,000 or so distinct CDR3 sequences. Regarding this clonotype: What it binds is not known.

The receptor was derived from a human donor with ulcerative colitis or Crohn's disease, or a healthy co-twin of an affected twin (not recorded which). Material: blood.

This CDR3 reads CSVGTANNEQFF. V and J are TRBV29-1 and TRBJ2-1. This CDR3 is 12 amino acids long. The germline V gene encodes CDR1 SQVTM and CDR2 ANQGSEA.